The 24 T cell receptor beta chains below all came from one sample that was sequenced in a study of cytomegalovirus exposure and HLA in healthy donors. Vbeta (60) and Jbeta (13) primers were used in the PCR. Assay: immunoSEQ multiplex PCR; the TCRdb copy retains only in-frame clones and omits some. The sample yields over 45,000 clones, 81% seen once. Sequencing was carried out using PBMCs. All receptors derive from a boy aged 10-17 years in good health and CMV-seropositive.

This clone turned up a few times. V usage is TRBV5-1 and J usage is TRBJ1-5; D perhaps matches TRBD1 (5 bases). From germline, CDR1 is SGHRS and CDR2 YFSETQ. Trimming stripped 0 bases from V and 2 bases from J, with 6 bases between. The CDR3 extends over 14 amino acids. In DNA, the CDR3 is TGCGCCAGCAGCTTGGCCAGGGGCAATCAGCCCCAGCATTTT. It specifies CASSLARGNQPQHF.

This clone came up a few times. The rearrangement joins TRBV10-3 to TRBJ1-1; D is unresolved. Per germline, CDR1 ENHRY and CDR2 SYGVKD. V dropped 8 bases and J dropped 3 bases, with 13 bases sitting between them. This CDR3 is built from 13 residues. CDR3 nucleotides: TGTGCCATCTCCAGTCCTCTCTACACTGAAGCTTTCTTT. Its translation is CAISSPLYTEAFF.

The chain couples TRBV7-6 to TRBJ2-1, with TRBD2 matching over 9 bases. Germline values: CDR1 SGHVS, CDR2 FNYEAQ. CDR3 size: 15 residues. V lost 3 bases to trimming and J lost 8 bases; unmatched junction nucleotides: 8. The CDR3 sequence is CASSFGGGANYEQFF. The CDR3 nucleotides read TGTGCCAGCAGCTTTGGCGGGGGGGCCAATTATGAGCAGTTCTTC.

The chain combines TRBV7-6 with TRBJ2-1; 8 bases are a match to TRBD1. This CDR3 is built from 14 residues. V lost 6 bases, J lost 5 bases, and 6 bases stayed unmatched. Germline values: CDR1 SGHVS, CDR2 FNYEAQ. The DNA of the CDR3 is TGTGCCAGCAGTCCCCGGGACAGGAACAATGAGCAGTTCTTC. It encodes CASSPRDRNNEQFF.

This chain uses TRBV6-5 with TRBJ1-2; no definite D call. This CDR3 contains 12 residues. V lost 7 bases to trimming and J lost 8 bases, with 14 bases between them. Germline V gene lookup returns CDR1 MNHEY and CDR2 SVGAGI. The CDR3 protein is CASTPGGGGYTF. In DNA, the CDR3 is TGTGCCAGCACCCCGGGAGGAGGCGGCTACACCTTC.

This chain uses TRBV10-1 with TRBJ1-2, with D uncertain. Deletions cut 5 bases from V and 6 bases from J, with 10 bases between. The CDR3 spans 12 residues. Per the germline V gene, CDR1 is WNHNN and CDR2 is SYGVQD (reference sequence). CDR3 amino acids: CASSNGEDGYTF. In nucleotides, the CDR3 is TGCGCCAGCAGTAATGGCGAGGATGGCTACACCTTC.

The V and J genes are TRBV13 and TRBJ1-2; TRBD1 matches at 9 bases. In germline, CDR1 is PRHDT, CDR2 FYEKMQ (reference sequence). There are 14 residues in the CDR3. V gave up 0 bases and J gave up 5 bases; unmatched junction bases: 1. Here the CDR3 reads CASSLGGTGYGYTF. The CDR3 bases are TGTGCCAGCAGCTTAGGCGGGACAGGGTATGGCTACACCTTC.

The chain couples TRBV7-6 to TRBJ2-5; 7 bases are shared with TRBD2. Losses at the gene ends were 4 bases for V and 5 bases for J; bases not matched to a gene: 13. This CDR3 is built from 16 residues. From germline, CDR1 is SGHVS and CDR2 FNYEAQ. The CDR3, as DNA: TGTGCCAGCAGCTCCCGCGGGGCCCGGGGGGAGGAGACCCAGTACTTC. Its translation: CASSSRGARGEETQYF.

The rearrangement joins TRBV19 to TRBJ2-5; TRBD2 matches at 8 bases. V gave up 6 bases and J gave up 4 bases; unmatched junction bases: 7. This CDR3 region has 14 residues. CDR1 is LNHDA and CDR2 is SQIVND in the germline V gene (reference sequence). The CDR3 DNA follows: TGTGCCAGTAGCACCGGGGGGGGCGGAGAGACCCAGTACTTC. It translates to CASSTGGGGETQYF.

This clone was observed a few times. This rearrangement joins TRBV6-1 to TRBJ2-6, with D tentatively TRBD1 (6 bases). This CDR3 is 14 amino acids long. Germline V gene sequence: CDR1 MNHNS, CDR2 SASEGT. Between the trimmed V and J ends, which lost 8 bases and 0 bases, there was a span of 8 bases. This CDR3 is CASGDNSGANVLTF. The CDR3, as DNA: TGTGCCAGCGGGGACAACTCTGGGGCCAACGTCCTGACTTTC.

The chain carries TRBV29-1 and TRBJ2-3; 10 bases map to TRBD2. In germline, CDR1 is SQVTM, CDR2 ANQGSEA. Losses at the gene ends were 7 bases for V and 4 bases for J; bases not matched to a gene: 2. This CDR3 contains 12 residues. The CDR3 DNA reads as TGCAGCGCTAGCGGGGGAGCAGATACGCAGTATTTT. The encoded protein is CSASGGADTQYF.

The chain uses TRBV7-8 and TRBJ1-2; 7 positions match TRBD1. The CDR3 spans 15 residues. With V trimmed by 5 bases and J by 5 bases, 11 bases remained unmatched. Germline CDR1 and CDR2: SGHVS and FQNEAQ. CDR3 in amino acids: CASSRRDSQPYGYTF. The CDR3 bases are TGTGCCAGCAGCAGGAGGGACAGCCAACCATATGGCTACACCTTC.

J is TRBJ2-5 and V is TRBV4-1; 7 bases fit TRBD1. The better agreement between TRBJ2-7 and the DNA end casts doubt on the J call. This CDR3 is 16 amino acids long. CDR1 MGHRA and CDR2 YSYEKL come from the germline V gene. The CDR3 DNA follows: TGCGCCAGCAGCCAGGGGCGAGGGGGCAAGCTCTACGAGCAGTACTTC. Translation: CASSQGRGGKLYEQYF.

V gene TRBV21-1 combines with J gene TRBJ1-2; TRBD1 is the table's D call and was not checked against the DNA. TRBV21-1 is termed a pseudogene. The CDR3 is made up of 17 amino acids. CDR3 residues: CASSKAVRGPTRYGYTF. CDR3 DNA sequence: TGTGCCAGCAGCAAAGCGGTCAGGGGGCCTACCCGCTATGGCTACACCTTC.

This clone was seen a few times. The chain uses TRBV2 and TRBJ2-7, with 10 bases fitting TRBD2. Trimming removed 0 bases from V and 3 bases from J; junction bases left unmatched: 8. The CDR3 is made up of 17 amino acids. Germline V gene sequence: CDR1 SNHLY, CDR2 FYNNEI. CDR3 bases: TGTGCCAGCAGTGAAGCCCTTAGCGGGGGGACCTTCTACGAGCAGTACTTC. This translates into CASSEALSGGTFYEQYF.

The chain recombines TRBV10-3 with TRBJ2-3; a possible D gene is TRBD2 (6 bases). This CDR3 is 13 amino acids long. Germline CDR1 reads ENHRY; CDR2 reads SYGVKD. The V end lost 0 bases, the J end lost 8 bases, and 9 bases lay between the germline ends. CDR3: CAISESPGATQYF. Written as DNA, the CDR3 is TGTGCCATCAGTGAGTCGCCGGGAGCTACGCAGTATTTT.

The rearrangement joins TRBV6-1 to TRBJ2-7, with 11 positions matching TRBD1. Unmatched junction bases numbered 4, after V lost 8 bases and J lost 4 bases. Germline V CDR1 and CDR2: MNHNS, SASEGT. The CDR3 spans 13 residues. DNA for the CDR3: TGTGCCAGCGGGGGACAGGGGGTTTACGAGCAGTACTTC. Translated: CASGGQGVYEQYF.

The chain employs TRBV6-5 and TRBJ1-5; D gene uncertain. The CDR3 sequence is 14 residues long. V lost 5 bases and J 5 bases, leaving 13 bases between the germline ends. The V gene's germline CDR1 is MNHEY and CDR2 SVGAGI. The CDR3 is CASSTTDRDQPQHF. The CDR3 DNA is TGTGCCAGCAGTACCACAGACCGTGATCAGCCCCAGCATTTT.

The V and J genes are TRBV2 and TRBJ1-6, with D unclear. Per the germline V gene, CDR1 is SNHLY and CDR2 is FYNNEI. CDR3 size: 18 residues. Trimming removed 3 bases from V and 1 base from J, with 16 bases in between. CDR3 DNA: TGTGCCAGCAGTGATCCGGGCGGGTTAGGGTCCTATAATTCACCCCTCCACTTT. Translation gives CASSDPGGLGSYNSPLHF.

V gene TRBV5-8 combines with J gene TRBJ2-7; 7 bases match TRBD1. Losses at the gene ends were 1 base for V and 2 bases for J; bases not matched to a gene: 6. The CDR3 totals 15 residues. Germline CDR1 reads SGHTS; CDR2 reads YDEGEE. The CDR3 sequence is CASSLRQGITYEQYF. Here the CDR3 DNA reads TGTGCCAGCAGCTTGCGACAGGGAATTACCTACGAGCAGTACTTC.

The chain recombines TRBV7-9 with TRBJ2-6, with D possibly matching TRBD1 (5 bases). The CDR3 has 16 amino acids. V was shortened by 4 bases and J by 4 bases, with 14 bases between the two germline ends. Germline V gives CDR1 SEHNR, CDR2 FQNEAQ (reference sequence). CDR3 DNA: TGTGCCAGCAGCTCCGTCAGGGCTTCGGGGGCCAACGTCCTGACTTTC. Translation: CASSSVRASGANVLTF.

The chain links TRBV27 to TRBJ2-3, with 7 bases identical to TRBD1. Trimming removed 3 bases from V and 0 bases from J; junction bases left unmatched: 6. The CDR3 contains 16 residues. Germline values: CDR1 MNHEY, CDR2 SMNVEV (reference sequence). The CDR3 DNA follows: TGTGCCAGCAGTTTTTATTTACAGGGGAGCACAGATACGCAGTATTTT. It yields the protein CASSFYLQGSTDTQYF.

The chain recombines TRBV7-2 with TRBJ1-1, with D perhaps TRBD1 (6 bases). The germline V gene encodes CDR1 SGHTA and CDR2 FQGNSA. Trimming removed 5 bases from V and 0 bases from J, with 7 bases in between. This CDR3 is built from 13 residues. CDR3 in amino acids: CASSRTVNTEAFF. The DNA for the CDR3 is TGTGCCAGCAGCCGGACAGTGAACACTGAAGCTTTCTTT.

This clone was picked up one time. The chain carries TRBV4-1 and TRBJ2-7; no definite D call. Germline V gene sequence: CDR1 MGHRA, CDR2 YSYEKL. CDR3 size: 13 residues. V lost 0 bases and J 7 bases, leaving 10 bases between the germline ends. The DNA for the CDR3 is TGCGCCAGCAGCCAAGATGCCCTGAGGGAGCAGTACTTC. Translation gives CASSQDALREQYF.